This TCR beta chain emerged from a study of cytomegalovirus exposure and HLA in healthy donors. PCR amplification relied on 60 Vbeta primers (plus 13 Jbeta primers). This table comes from immunoSEQ multiplex PCR, and its TCRdb copy is limited to in-frame clones, with some not included. The repertoire holds some 150,000 clones, less than 80% seen once, with approximately 4.2% in the top ten. Germline assignment: CDR1 SGHTA and CDR2 FQGNSA. Trimming at V came to 4 bases and at J to 3 bases, leaving 4 bases not matched to a gene. The CDR3 length is 15 residues. This TCR came from a man between 50 and 59 years old in good health and CMV-seropositive. The sample was PBMCs. The V gene is TRBV7-2, the J gene TRBJ1-5; TRBD1 aligns across 9 bases. CDR3 DNA sequence: TGTGCCAGCAGCTCGACAGGGGGGAACAATCAGCCCCAGCATTTT. Protein sequence: CASSSTGGNNQPQHF.